The 3 T cell receptor beta chains listed next were all sequenced from one sample in a study of T cell clones after liver transplantation (dated by TCRdb to between 2017 and 2020). Library method: the immunoSEQ multiplex PCR assay. The table was pulled from immuneACCESS by TCRdb, which kept in-frame rearrangements only. Such tables lose some clones; where checked, under half of the loss comes from unresolved V genes, and the rest has no known cause. The sample records about 47,000 clones, roughly nine tenths of which are singletons. In total, the top ten clones hold around 14% of the sample. The sample in question was CD8+ T cells from blood, obtained 12 months after liver transplant. The receptors shown here come from a human patient who received a liver transplant. Some T cells present after a transplant may be cells of the graft donor.

This chain links TRBV4-2 with TRBJ2-7, with TRBD1 matching over 9 bases. V lost 0 bases, J lost 9 bases, and 9 bases stayed unmatched. The CDR3 length is 15 residues. From germline, CDR1 is LGHNA and CDR2 YNFKEQ. The CDR3 spells CASSQDLDRGSGQYF. CDR3 in DNA: TGTGCCAGCAGCCAAGATTTGGACAGGGGATCAGGGCAGTACTTC.

In nucleotides, the CDR3 is TGCGCCAGCAGCCAAGATGGCGCGCTCACAGATACGCAGTATTTT. Protein: CASSQDGALTDTQYF. The gene calls are TRBV4-1 and TRBJ2-3; no clear D. The CDR3 is made up of 15 amino acids. Germline CDR1 and CDR2: MGHRA and YSYEKL. The V end was cut by 0 bases, the J end by 2 bases, with 9 bases between.

In its sample, this clone was seen many times. This same CDR3 is encoded by further DNA sequences in the sample. CDR3 loop: CASSLGSAYEQYF. CDR3 bases: TGTGCCAGCAGCTTAGGGTCCGCCTACGAGCAGTACTTC. The V call is TRBV7-8, the J call TRBJ2-7; D gene ambiguous. Germline CDR1 and CDR2: SGHVS and FQNEAQ. CDR3 length equals 13 residues. Trimming cost V 1 base and J 2 bases, with 6 bases left between them.